The rows below give T cell receptor beta chains drawn from one sample of a study of blood T cell repertoires in COVID-19. TCRdb's table, derived via immunoSEQ multiplex PCR, lists solely in-frame clones and lacks some. The repertoire consists of 60,000 or so clones, with 70% to 85% occurring once and the leading ten covering 3.5%. Sample: peripheral blood. These receptors originate from a man between 60 and 75 years old with acute or convalescent COVID-19. The CDR3 runs from the conserved cysteine through the conserved F or W. A D gene is named only where the DNA matches it firmly. Only some rows state a clone size, as once, few, many or a class for expanded clones.

CSVLFPGGGNQPQHF | TGCAGCGTCCTTTTCCCAGGGGGCGGCAATCAGCCCCAGCATTTT | TRBD1 | TRBJ1-5 | . | TRBV29-1
CASRVTSGGLMDTQYF | TGTGCCAGCAGGGTGACTAGCGGGGGCCTTATGGATACGCAGTATTTT | TRBD2 | TRBJ2-3 | . | TRBV28
CASSYRVETEAFF | TGTGCCAGCAGCTACAGGGTCGAAACTGAAGCTTTCTTT | . | TRBJ1-1 | . | TRBV11-2
CASSSPQSGYNEQFF | TGTGCCAGCAGCTCACCTCAATCAGGCTACAATGAGCAGTTCTTC | . | TRBJ2-1 | . | TRBV11-2
CASSPHWTGSASGANVLTF | TGTGCCAGTAGTCCGCATTGGACAGGCTCGGCCTCTGGGGCCAACGTCCTGACTTTC | TRBD1 | TRBJ2-6 | once | TRBV19
CASVGGTGVQPQHF | TGTGCTAGTGTTGGGGGGACAGGGGTTCAGCCCCAGCATTTT | TRBD1 | TRBJ1-5 | many | TRBV12-5
CAWSVPLTGPLHF | TGTGCCTGGAGTGTTCCCCTCACAGGGCCCCTCCACTTT | . | TRBJ1-6 | . | TRBV30
CASSGQGVGNTIYF | TGTGCCAGCAGTGGACAGGGGGTCGGAAACACCATATATTTT | TRBD1 | TRBJ1-3 | . | TRBV2
CASSARNYGYTF | TGTGCCAGCAGCGCACGGAACTATGGCTACACCTTC | . | TRBJ1-2 | . | TRBV9
CAIQEKNYGYTF | TGTGCCATACAGGAAAAAAACTATGGCTACACCTTC | . | TRBJ1-2 | . | TRBV12-3/TRBV12-4
CAISESRREDTEAFF | TGTGCCATCAGTGAGTCCAGGAGGGAGGACACTGAAGCTTTCTTT | . | TRBJ1-1 | . | TRBV10-3
CASSSTSTAGEQFF | TGCGCCAGCAGCTCCACTAGTACCGCGGGTGAGCAGTTCTTC | . | TRBJ2-1 | once | TRBV5-1
CASSLGSARDTDTQYF | TGCGCCAGCAGTCTTGGCTCGGCTCGGGACACAGATACGCAGTATTTT | . | TRBJ2-3 | . | TRBV23-1
CASSLFFSGTGSGNTIYF | TGTGCCAGCAGCTTATTTTTCTCCGGGACAGGGTCTGGAAACACCATATATTTT | TRBD1 | TRBJ1-3 | . | TRBV11-2
CASKPRALEDGYTF | TGTGCCAGCAAGCCTAGGGCCCTGGAGGATGGCTACACCTTC | . | TRBJ1-2 | . | TRBV19
CASSFTIGGNEKLFF | TGTGCCAGCAGCTTCACCATTGGGGGGAATGAAAAACTGTTTTTT | . | TRBJ1-4 | . | TRBV7-9
CASSLDTDTGELFF | TGCGCCAGCAGCCTGGACACCGACACCGGGGAGCTGTTTTTT | . | TRBJ2-2 | . | TRBV5-1
CASSLAVGKNTEAFF | TGTGCCAGCAGCTTAGCCGTCGGGAAAAACACTGAAGCTTTCTTT | . | TRBJ1-1 | . | TRBV7-8
CASSRQGGNTEAFF | TGTGCCAGCTCACGACAGGGCGGGAACACTGAAGCTTTCTTT | TRBD1 | TRBJ1-1 | . | TRBV18
CASSLLGTPLHF | TGTGCCAGCAGCTTACTCGGTACACCCCTCCACTTT | . | TRBJ1-6 | . | TRBV11-2
CASSSTGGAEAFF | TGTGCCAGCAGCTCCACAGGGGGCGCGGAAGCTTTCTTT | TRBD1 | TRBJ1-1 | . | TRBV7-3
CASSEFYQPQHF | TGTGCCAGCAGTGAATTCTATCAGCCCCAGCATTTT | . | TRBJ1-5 | few | TRBV6-1
CASSLNGQGETQYF | TGTGCCAGCAGCTTAAACGGGCAGGGCGAGACCCAGTACTTC | . | TRBJ2-5 | . | TRBV7-2
CASSLGLADPSDTQYF | TGTGCCAGCAGCCTGGGACTAGCGGACCCATCGGATACGCAGTATTTT | TRBD2 | TRBJ2-3 | . | TRBV7-2
CSVDRGSTEAFF | TGCAGCGTTGATAGGGGGAGCACTGAAGCTTTCTTT | . | TRBJ1-1 | . | TRBV29-1
CASSQNPREAIYF | TGTGCCAGCAGCCAAAATCCCCGCGAAGCCATATATTTT | . | TRBJ1-3 | . | TRBV7-9
CASGEDPYGYTF | TGTGCCAGTGGGGAGGATCCCTATGGCTACACCTTC | . | TRBJ1-2 | . | TRBV19
CASRISGRGNYGYTF | TGCGCCAGCAGGATCTCGGGGAGGGGGAACTATGGCTACACCTTC | . | TRBJ1-2 | . | TRBV4-1
CASSVGGRTSTDTQYF | TGTGCCAGCAGCGTAGGGGGGAGGACTAGCACAGATACGCAGTATTTT | . | TRBJ2-3 | once | TRBV9